The 11 T cell receptor beta chains in this list originate from one sample, sequenced in a study of T cells in Graves' hyperthyroidism and ophthalmopathy. TCR beta CDR3 sequences were amplified from RNA transcripts. A first-round RT-PCR of the TCR CDR3 used the HTBI primer set. One entry per CDR3 protein results from TCRdb running MiXCR on the multiplex PCR reads. The data show approximately 600,000 distinct CDR3 sequences, about a fifth seen once. Source material: blood. These receptors were obtained from a young man with Graves' ophthalmopathy.

A few counts support this clonotype. The chain recombines TRBV4-1 with TRBJ2-3; TRBD1 agrees at 9 bases. Germline trimming cut 3 bases from V and 2 bases from J; bases unmatched to any gene: 6. The CDR3 contains 16 residues. Germline lookup yields CDR1 MGHRA and CDR2 YSYEKL. CDR3 coding DNA: TGCGCCAGCAGCCATTCGGGACAGGGACCCACAGATACGCAGTATTTT. As protein: CASSHSGQGPTDTQYF.

This sequence joins TRBV19 and TRBJ1-1; D remains unclear. Between the trimmed V and J ends, which lost 10 bases and 4 bases, there was a span of 25 bases. Germline V gene data show CDR1 as LNHDA and CDR2 as SQIVND (reference sequence). This CDR3 is built from 16 residues. CDR3 sequence: CATYPGGEGIATEAFF. The DNA for the CDR3 is TGTGCCACCTACCCCGGTGGGGAGGGAATAGCCACTGAAGCTTTCTTT.

The chain joins TRBV6-5 to TRBJ1-6; TRBD1 is a possible D gene (5 bases). The CDR3 sequence is 13 residues long. CDR1 is MNHEY and CDR2 is SVGAGI in the germline V gene. Trimming removed 4 bases at V and 8 bases at J, with 9 bases between. The DNA for the CDR3 is TGTGCCAGCAGTTCGTCGACAGATTCACCCCTCCACTTT. This gives the protein CASSSSTDSPLHF.

V usage is TRBV25-1 and J usage is TRBJ2-2; 7 bases are shared with TRBD2. The CDR3 length is 16 residues. Germline CDR1 is MGHDK and CDR2 is SYGVNS. Losses at the gene ends were 3 bases for V and 10 bases for J; bases not matched to a gene: 14. The CDR3 DNA reads as TGTGCCAGCAGTGAGGGTGCTAGCGGTGTTTCCGAGGAGCTGTTTTTT. Amino acid sequence: CASSEGASGVSEELFF.

The table lists this clonotype with many counts. The rearrangement joins TRBV12-3 or TRBV12-4 to TRBJ2-1; tentatively, D is TRBD1 (6 bases). Trimming removed 1 base from V and 2 bases from J, with 9 bases in between. The CDR3 spans 15 residues. The CDR3 region has the DNA TGTGCCAGCAGTTTAGGAGCAGGGGCCTACAATGAGCAGTTCTTC. It yields the protein CASSLGAGAYNEQFF.

This clonotype was seen only a few times. The chain joins TRBV4-2 to TRBJ1-5; TRBD1 aligns across 8 bases. Unmatched junction bases numbered 6, after V lost 2 bases and J lost 3 bases. CDR3 length: 16 residues. The germline gives CDR1 LGHNA, CDR2 YNFKEQ. For the CDR3, the DNA is TGTGCCAGCAGCCAAACAGGGACAGGCCCCAATCAGCCCCAGCATTTT. Its translation is CASSQTGTGPNQPQHF.

The V and J genes are TRBV6-5 and TRBJ2-5, with D possibly TRBD2 on 6 matching bases. CDR3 length: 14 amino acids. The V end lost 0 bases, the J end lost 5 bases, and 10 bases lay between the germline ends. The V gene's germline CDR1 is MNHEY and CDR2 SVGAGI. The CDR3 is CASSYSGGDETQYF. The CDR3 DNA sequence: TGTGCCAGCAGTTACTCCGGAGGGGACGAGACCCAGTACTTC.

In this sample, this clonotype turned up a few times. The J gene is TRBJ1-3, the V gene TRBV6-2 or TRBV6-3; no clear D. The germline V and J ends were trimmed by 6 bases and 2 bases, with 17 bases remaining between them. Germline CDR1 MNHEY, CDR2 SVGEGT. The CDR3 contains 16 residues. The CDR3 nucleotides read TGTGCCAGCAGCTCAAGGACCGCGATGCCTGGAAACACCATATATTTT. Translated, it gives CASSSRTAMPGNTIYF.

V gene TRBV11-3 combines with J gene TRBJ2-1; D perhaps matches TRBD1 (7 bases). Germline V gives CDR1 SGHNT, CDR2 YENEEA. The CDR3 has 13 amino acids. With 1 base removed from V and 9 bases from J, the gap between germline ends came to 10 bases. The CDR3 coding sequence is TGTGCCAGCAGCTTAGCAGGGGGGCGTGAGCAGTTCTTC. As protein: CASSLAGGREQFF.

The V call is TRBV9, the J call TRBJ1-5; D ambiguous. This CDR3 is built from 15 residues. The germline V and J ends were trimmed by 0 bases and 0 bases, with 7 bases remaining between them. Germline CDR1 and CDR2: SGDLS and YYNGEE. The CDR3 coding sequence is TGTGCCAGCAGCGTAGGGGGTGATAGCAATCAGCCCCAGCATTTT. This codes for CASSVGGDSNQPQHF.

Only a few counts were recorded for this clonotype. The V call is TRBV20-1, the J call TRBJ2-7; a weak D match, TRBD2 (5 bases). V was pared by 5 bases and J by 5 bases, with 16 bases between. This CDR3 has 13 amino acids. Germline CDR1 DFQATT, CDR2 SNEGSKA (reference sequence). Here the CDR3 reads CSAHGNRPDEQYF. CDR3 DNA sequence: TGCAGTGCTCACGGGAATAGGCCTGACGAGCAGTACTTC.